The present TCR beta chain was sequenced within a study of monozygotic twins with inflammatory bowel disease. Overall study results and limits: What may have added variability to patient repertoires is that immunosuppressive treatments differed.

Notes on this clonotype: The antigen remains unidentified.

The CDR3 runs 16 residues. The V gene's germline CDR1 is KGHSH and CDR2 LQKENI. TCRdb re-called the 5' RACE reads and catalogs CDR3 proteins one per entry, DNA excluded. The sample's table shows about 140,000 distinct CDR3 sequences. The V call is TRBV18, the J call TRBJ1-4. The TCR originated in a human donor with ulcerative colitis or Crohn's disease, or a healthy co-twin of an affected twin (not recorded which). The specimen was blood. The CDR3 here is CASSPDLPAGNEKLFF.